One and the same sample provided the 12 T cell receptor beta chains below, sequenced in a study of T cells in Graves' hyperthyroidism and ophthalmopathy. TCR beta CDR3 regions were amplified from RNA transcripts. When the TCR CDR3 underwent first-round RT-PCR, the HTBI primer set was used. MiXCR, run by TCRdb on the multiplex PCR reads, gives a single entry per CDR3 protein. The data hold about 270,000 distinct CDR3 sequences, with around 25% observed a single time. The sequenced sample consisted of blood. These receptors were obtained from a woman aged 40 to 50 with Graves' ophthalmopathy.

This clonotype was recorded once. The J gene is TRBJ2-5, the V gene TRBV6-1, with unresolved D. CDR3 length equals 16 residues. Trimming took off 2 bases at V and 0 bases at J, with 13 bases between the two ends. From germline, CDR1 is MNHNS and CDR2 SASEGT. The CDR3 protein is CASSEWNTWYQETQYF. The CDR3 DNA sequence: TGTGCCAGCAGTGAATGGAACACCTGGTACCAAGAGACCCAGTACTTC.

The V gene is TRBV11-2, the J gene TRBJ2-7; tentative D call: TRBD2 (5 bases). V lost 3 bases, J lost 3 bases, and 21 bases lay in between. This CDR3 contains 17 residues. Germline values: CDR1 SGHAT, CDR2 FQNNGV. CDR3 in amino acids: CASSFRESSDLFYEQYF. CDR3 coding DNA: TGTGCCAGCAGCTTTCGGGAATCGAGCGACCTTTTCTACGAGCAGTACTTC.

At least ten counts were recorded for this clonotype. The chain recombines TRBV7-6 with TRBJ2-2; perhaps D is TRBD1 or TRBD2 (5 bases each). Germline lookup yields CDR1 SGHVS and CDR2 FNYEAQ. The CDR3 totals 14 residues. Trimming stripped 5 bases from V and 6 bases from J, with 13 bases between. In nucleotides, the CDR3 is TGTGCCAGCAGCCCCGGGGCCTGGGCCGGGGAGCTGTTTTTT. Its translation: CASSPGAWAGELFF.

At least ten counts were recorded for this clonotype. CDR3 sequence reads: CSGLWGVKNIQYF. DNA for the CDR3: TGCAGCGGACTCTGGGGGGTCAAAAACATTCAGTACTTC. The chain combines TRBV29-1 with TRBJ2-4; maybe TRBD2 (6 bases). The CDR3 totals 13 residues. V was pared by 7 bases and J by 3 bases, with 13 bases between. Germline assignment: CDR1 SQVTM and CDR2 ANQGSEA.

V usage is TRBV19 and J usage is TRBJ1-5; D unresolved. The CDR3 is 16 residues long. With 7 bases removed from V and 1 base from J, the gap between germline ends came to 17 bases. Germline lookup yields CDR1 LNHDA and CDR2 SQIVND (reference sequence). The CDR3 DNA reads TGTGCCAGTAACCCCCTGGTGGTTGCGAGCAATCAGCCCCAGCATTTT. Translation gives CASNPLVVASNQPQHF.

This clonotype has more than one count but fewer than ten. The rearrangement uses TRBV30 and TRBJ1-6, with D possibly TRBD1 on 6 matching bases. Germline-derived CDR1 and CDR2 are GTSNPN and SVGIG (reference sequence). Trimming left V 8 bases short and J 9 bases short, with 20 bases between. This CDR3 contains 14 residues. The CDR3 region is CARGGGAKGSPLHF. CDR3 DNA sequence: TGTGCCCGGGGAGGGGGGGCAAAGGGTTCACCCCTCCACTTT.

This clonotype was counted ten times or more. V and J are TRBV5-1 and TRBJ1-1; a possible D gene is TRBD1 (5 bases). The CDR3 sequence is 15 residues long. V lost 3 bases to trimming and J lost 1 base, with 13 bases between them. Germline loops: CDR1 SGHRS, CDR2 YFSETQ. In DNA, the CDR3 is TGCGCCAGCAGCTCTCCGTCGGGGGGGAACACTGAAGCTTTCTTT. This sequence encodes CASSSPSGGNTEAFF.

This chain connects TRBV12-3 or TRBV12-4 to TRBJ2-7; the match to TRBD2 covers 11 bases. The CDR3 consists of 14 residues. V lost 5 bases and J lost 6; bases outside the gene matches: 6. In DNA form, the CDR3 reads TGTGCCAGCAGTGATAGCGGGAGGGCCTTCGAGCAGTACTTC. Translating gives CASSDSGRAFEQYF.

This clonotype has only a few counts. A much larger clone lies a single base off, so this may be a read error. V and J are TRBV18 and TRBJ1-1, with 8 bases lining up with TRBD1. The germline V gene has CDR1 KGHSH and CDR2 LQKENI. The CDR3 sequence is 13 residues long. DNA for the CDR3: TGTGCCAGCTCACCAACAGGGGGGACTGAAGCTTCCTTT. Translation: CASSPTGGTEASF. The full variable domain, its missing parts supplied by reference TRBV18 and TRBJ1-1, is NAGVMQNPRHLVRRRGQEARLRCSPMKGHSHVYWYRQLPEEGLKFMVYLQKENIIDESGMPKERFSAEFPKEGPSILRIQQVVRGDSAAYFCASSPTGGTEASFGQGTRLTVV.

This clonotype came up many times. The gene calls are TRBV27 and TRBJ2-5; maybe TRBD1 (5 bases). The CDR3 is 14 amino acids. V lost 3 bases to trimming and J lost 4 bases, with 12 bases between them. Germline CDR1 MNHEY, CDR2 SMNVEV (reference sequence). The CDR3 is CASSLGQIGETQYF. In nucleotides, the CDR3 is TGTGCCAGCAGTTTGGGGCAGATCGGAGAGACCCAGTACTTC.

This clonotype has at least ten counts. For the CDR3, the DNA is TGCGCCAGCAGCGACGGAGCAGGGTTAAACTATGGCTACACCTTC. Translated: CASSDGAGLNYGYTF. The chain recombines TRBV5-1 with TRBJ1-2, with D tentatively TRBD1 (5 bases). Germline loops: CDR1 SGHRS, CDR2 YFSETQ. Trimming cost V 4 bases and J 2 bases, with 15 bases left between them. The CDR3 length is 15 residues.

In its sample, this clonotype was seen many times. The DNA for the CDR3 is TGTGCCAGCAGTCTGTCAGGAGTGAACACTGAAGCTTTCTTT. Amino acids: CASSLSGVNTEAFF. This chain joins TRBV25-1 and TRBJ1-1; no clear D. Germline CDR1 and CDR2: MGHDK and SYGVNS. This CDR3 has 14 residues. Trimming pared 5 bases from V and 0 bases from J, leaving 10 bases between.